This T cell receptor beta chain is from a study of shared T cell receptors in the human thymus. Measured with immunoSEQ multiplex PCR; TCRdb has only the in-frame clones, and not every one. The sample shows approximately 730,000 clones, approximately 85% of them seen only once. CDR1 is SGDLS and CDR2 is YYNGEE in the germline V gene. This CDR3 has 15 residues. Trimming stripped 4 bases from V and 4 bases from J, with 14 bases between. This same sample was also taken into another study, of human thymus T cells. That publication notes: Among thymic and blood repertoires, usage of V and J genes appeared biased.

The chain employs TRBV9 and TRBJ2-2; D uncertain. What was sequenced was thymocytes. The sequence was obtained from a girl in the first two years of life with a congenital heart defect. The CDR3 protein is CASSPRSARTGELFF. Here the CDR3 DNA reads TGTGCCAGCAGCCCTCGAAGCGCGCGCACCGGGGAGCTGTTTTTT.